The clone carrying this T cell receptor beta chain showed up just once. Its antigen is unknown. The data derive from a study of a mutant IDH1 vaccine in newly diagnosed glioma. Background on the study: Treatment recipients were approximately 62% male and about 40% female, and their mean age was about 39 years. Patients got radiotherapy, temozolomide, or both beforehand, and most got both. Broader study findings: Altogether, approximately 93% of patients exhibited vaccine-induced immune responses.

Sequencing used immunoSEQ multiplex PCR; TCRdb keeps in-frame clones, though not all of them. Here the sample spans about 59,000 clones, roughly 80% being singletons. Time point denoted: week 47, end of study. The vaccine gave 300 ug of a 20-mer mutant IDH1 peptide subcutaneously per dose. Weeks 1, 3, 5, 7, 11, 15, 19 and 23 were when patients received their eight vaccinations. CDR1 is SEHNR, CDR2 FQNEAQ, per germline (reference sequence). This CDR3 is built from 16 residues. Unmatched junction bases numbered 4, after V lost 2 bases and J lost 4 bases. The clonotype was recovered from a man aged 30 to 39 with glioma. The chain is built from TRBV7-9 and TRBJ2-3; TRBD2 agrees at 12 bases. The sample here was PBMCs, taken from a glioma patient whose treatment included an IDH1 peptide vaccine. The CDR3 DNA is TGTGCCAGCAGCTTACTAGCGGGGGGGCCCGCAGATACGCAGTATTTT. Amino acids: CASSLLAGGPADTQYF.